This T cell receptor (beta chain) stems from a study of blood T cell repertoires in COVID-19. Background on the study: Samples representing acute and convalescent COVID-19 were sourced from the United States, Italy and Spain. In each case, the material was cDNA or gDNA derived from T cells, B-cell-depleted T cells, or PBMCs.

In germline, CDR1 is MNHEY, CDR2 SVGAGI. The CDR3 is 13 residues long. Between the trimmed V and J ends, which lost 4 bases and 6 bases, there was a span of 12 bases. Per the study methods: The authors estimated nucleated cell counts from reference gene primer amplification. TCRdb's table, derived via immunoSEQ multiplex PCR, lists solely in-frame clones and lacks some. Clonal size and the V and J genes are those of that table, whereas D and trimming came from the DNA. The table records a few hundred thousand clones, roughly 90% of them present only once. This sequence joins TRBV6-5 and TRBJ1-1; D remains ambiguous. The source material was peripheral blood. This sequence originates from a man in his fifties or sixties who had recovered from COVID-19. The CDR3 sequence is CASSSSPSAEAFF. CDR3 nucleotides: TGTGCCAGCAGTTCGTCACCGTCGGCTGAAGCTTTCTTT.